This entry features one T cell receptor (beta chain) sequence. Its antigen remains unidentified. This record comes from a study of T cell responses to AZD1222 COVID-19 vaccine. Broader study findings: White British donors predominated, females outnumbered males, and clonal diversity was possibly underestimated. Along spike, vaccine-associated CD4 TCRs were found throughout, with dominance at 160-218 and 743-854. Once two AZD1222 doses were given, Spike-specific TCR breadth and depth went up.

The germline CDR1 and CDR2 sequences are PRHDT and FYEKMQ (reference sequence). Between the trimmed V and J ends, which lost 5 bases and 4 bases, there was a span of 17 bases. This CDR3 spans 15 amino acids. Sequenced by immunoSEQ multiplex PCR; TCRdb stores in-frame clones only, minus some. There are under 150,000 clones in the sample; approximately 90% occur only once, and 1.6% lies in the top ten. The origin of this receptor is an adult in good health. The rearrangement uses TRBV13 and TRBJ1-2; D is unclear. This specimen was peripheral blood, taken on day 0 of AZD1222 vaccination. This chain's CDR3 is CASSARWTPFYGYTF. The DNA of the CDR3 is TGTGCCAGCAGCGCCCGGTGGACCCCCTTCTATGGCTACACCTTC.